Following are 21 T cell receptor beta chains from one sample sequenced in a study of beta chain features in type 1 diabetes. What was sequenced were expressed TCRB transcripts, since all of the isolated RNA had been reverse transcribed. The protocol was immunoSEQ multiplex PCR, while the TCRdb copy is restricted to in-frame clones and leaves out a portion. The sample holds approximately 270,000 clones; roughly an eighth are singletons and the top ten take about 0.017%. No antigen has been identified for these receptors. Points from the study as a whole: There was a moderate but significant shortening of TCRB CDR3s in all four CD4+ subsets of Type 1 diabetes patients.

Sequenced input: naive CD4+ T cells from blood. The receptors come from a man aged 30-40 years with type 1 diabetes.

The chain links TRBV4-1 to TRBJ2-1, with 9 bases identical to TRBD2. With V trimmed by 1 base and J by 6 bases, 4 bases remained unmatched. The germline CDR1 and CDR2 sequences are MGHRA and YSYEKL. This CDR3 spans 15 amino acids. In DNA form, the CDR3 reads TGCGCCAGCAGCCAAGGACTAGCGGCAATCAATGAGCAGTTCTTC. It encodes CASSQGLAAINEQFF.

The rearrangement uses TRBV15 and TRBJ2-7, with 8 bases lining up with TRBD1. This CDR3 has 15 amino acids. V shed 7 bases, J shed 1 base, and the junction held 9 bases outside the gene matches. Germline V gives CDR1 LNHNV, CDR2 YYDKDF (reference sequence). CDR3 residues: CATTSETGESYEQYF. Written as DNA, the CDR3 is TGTGCCACCACCTCGGAGACAGGGGAATCCTACGAGCAGTACTTC. Combining the CDR3 with reference TRBV15 and TRBJ2-7 gives the whole variable domain DAMVIQNPRYQVTQFGKPVTLSCSQTLNHNVMYWYQQKSSQAPKLLFHYYDKDFNNEADTPDNFQSRRPNTSFCFLDIRSPGLGDTAMYLCATTSETGESYEQYFGPGTRLTVT.

Concerning this clone: Compared with germline, one end of the junction differs, possibly owing to a read error. The chain recombines TRBV18 with TRBJ2-1; 7 positions agree with TRBD1. CDR1 and CDR2 from the germline V gene are KGHSH and LQKENI. CDR3 length: 15 residues. CDR3 amino acids: CASSPQGQQGNEQFF. The CDR3 region has the DNA TGTGCCAGCTCCCCACAGGGACAGCAAGGGAATGAGCAGTTCTTC.

This clone was seen a few times. The V gene is TRBV5-1, the J gene TRBJ2-2; 7 bases map to TRBD1. The trim removed 3 bases at V and 4 bases at J, leaving 6 bases unmatched. Germline CDR1 SGHRS, CDR2 YFSETQ. The length of the CDR3 is 15 residues. CDR3 loop: CASSSDGQATGELFF. The CDR3 nucleotides read TGCGCCAGCAGCTCTGACGGACAGGCCACCGGGGAGCTGTTTTTT.

The J gene is TRBJ1-1, the V gene TRBV28; weak D call: TRBD1 (6 bases). Germline V gene data show CDR1 as MDHEN and CDR2 as SYDVKM. The CDR3 spans 13 residues. V was clipped by 0 bases and J by 8 bases, with 10 bases between them. The CDR3: CASSLWTGTEAFF. In DNA form, the CDR3 reads TGTGCCAGCAGTTTATGGACCGGGACAGAAGCTTTCTTT.

The chain carries TRBV15 and TRBJ2-7, with D maybe TRBD2 (6 bases). Between the trimmed V and J ends, which lost 1 base and 2 bases, there was a span of 15 bases. CDR1 and CDR2 from the germline V gene are LNHNV and YYDKDF (reference sequence). This CDR3 is built from 16 residues. In DNA form, the CDR3 reads TGTGCCACCAGCAGAGTCGCGCGGGACCTGACCTACGAGCAGTACTTC. It codes for CATSRVARDLTYEQYF.

This clone occurred a few times. This chain links TRBV7-2 with TRBJ2-2; 8 bases agree with TRBD2. CDR3 size: 16 residues. V trimming: 5 bases; J trimming: 7 bases; junction bases outside the gene matches: 12. Germline V CDR1 and CDR2: SGHTA, FQGNSA. As DNA, the CDR3 is TGTGCCAGCAGCCATCGTTGGCGGGAGGCTATCGGGGAGCTGTTTTTT. This translates into CASSHRWREAIGELFF.

The V and J genes are TRBV5-4 and TRBJ2-7, with a weak D call TRBD1 (6 bases). Trimming shortened V by 4 bases and J by 0 bases, and 20 bases separated the two germline ends. This CDR3 is 17 amino acids long. Germline V gene lookup returns CDR1 SGHNT and CDR2 YYREEE (reference sequence). The CDR3 nucleotides read TGTGCCAGCAGCCGAAGGATCGGACAGTCGAGCTCCTACGAGCAGTACTTC. It specifies CASSRRIGQSSSYEQYF.

This rearrangement joins TRBV7-2 to TRBJ2-5; 9 nucleotides line up with TRBD1. Unmatched junction bases numbered 5, after V lost 7 bases and J lost 2 bases. The V gene's germline CDR1 is SGHTA and CDR2 FQGNSA. The CDR3 runs 14 residues. The CDR3 bases are TGTGCCAGCAACCCGGACAGGGGACAAGAGACCCAGTACTTC. It yields the protein CASNPDRGQETQYF.

The rearrangement uses TRBV18 and TRBJ2-3, with 7 bases identical to TRBD2. V dropped 3 bases and J dropped 3; count of bases not matched to a gene: 6. Germline V lookup: CDR1 KGHSH, CDR2 LQKENI. The CDR3 spans 15 residues. The CDR3 reads CASSPSGIRTDTQYF. The CDR3 DNA reads as TGTGCCAGCTCACCCAGCGGGATCCGGACAGATACGCAGTATTTT.

This clone has just a few counts. The CDR3, as DNA: TGTGCCAGCAGCTGGAAGACAGCCCCAATCCAAGAGACCCAGTACTTC. Protein product: CASSWKTAPIQETQYF. The chain recombines TRBV5-4 with TRBJ2-5, with a tentative D call TRBD1 (5 bases). The germline V and J ends were trimmed by 3 bases and 1 base, with 16 bases remaining between them. The CDR3 is 16 residues long. Germline lookup yields CDR1 SGHNT and CDR2 YYREEE (reference sequence).

V gene TRBV4-1 combines with J gene TRBJ1-2, with 8 positions matching TRBD1. Looked up from germline, CDR1 is MGHRA and CDR2 is YSYEKL. The CDR3 is made up of 17 amino acids. The trim removed 0 bases at V and 8 bases at J, leaving 14 bases unmatched. The CDR3 region has the DNA TGCGCCAGCAGCCAAGATCCTTCGGGCAGGGGGCTTCGGGGCTACACCTTC. Amino acid sequence: CASSQDPSGRGLRGYTF.

This clone has only a few counts. CDR3 in DNA: TGTGCCAGAGGGGGCCTGAGCACAGATACGCAGTATTTT. Its protein is CARGGLSTDTQYF. The rearrangement joins TRBV2 to TRBJ2-3; TRBD1 agrees at 7 bases. The germline CDR1 and CDR2 sequences are SNHLY and FYNNEI. This CDR3 region has 13 residues. The ends lost 9 bases at V and 0 bases at J; junction bases unmatched: 3.

This rearrangement joins TRBV29-1 to TRBJ1-1; a possible D gene is TRBD1 (6 bases). The CDR3 extends over 14 amino acids. V lost 8 bases to trimming and J lost 0 bases, with 16 bases between them. Germline lookup yields CDR1 SQVTM and CDR2 ANQGSEA. The CDR3 DNA follows: TGCAGCTTTATGGGGGGGCAGCTGAACACTGAAGCTTTCTTT. Translating gives CSFMGGQLNTEAFF.

This chain connects TRBV10-3 to TRBJ2-6; D is unresolved. V was pared by 4 bases and J by 0 bases, with 16 bases between. The CDR3 loop spans 18 amino acids. Germline lookup yields CDR1 ENHRY and CDR2 SYGVKD. Written as DNA, the CDR3 is TGTGCCATCAGTGGCCCAGGCCAAACAAGCTCTGGGGCCAACGTCCTGACTTTC. It codes for CAISGPGQTSSGANVLTF.

Comment on this clone: The junction departs from germline at one end; a sequencing error may be responsible. V is TRBV29-1 and J is TRBJ2-1; D is unclear. Germline V gene sequence: CDR1 SQVTM, CDR2 ANQGSEA. CDR3 length: 13 residues. The CDR3 nucleotides read TGCAGCTTTGACCGATTGTTCAATAGTGAGCAGTTCTTC. Translation gives CSFDRLFNSEQFF.

J is TRBJ2-3 and V is TRBV25-1; the match to TRBD2 covers 14 bases. CDR1 and CDR2 (germline): MGHDK, SYGVNS. Germline trimming cut 4 bases from V and 2 bases from J; bases unmatched to any gene: 8. The CDR3 spans 18 residues. The CDR3 reads CASSGPGTSGGITDTQYF. The CDR3 DNA is TGTGCCAGCAGTGGTCCCGGGACTAGCGGGGGAATCACAGATACGCAGTATTTT.

This chain links TRBV5-1 with TRBJ2-1, with D tentatively TRBD1 (5 bases). In germline, CDR1 is SGHRS, CDR2 YFSETQ. This CDR3 contains 16 residues. The V end was cut by 2 bases, the J end by 3 bases, with 15 bases between. The CDR3 spells CASSLDGHGVYNEQFF. CDR3 bases: TGCGCCAGCAGCTTAGATGGACATGGAGTCTACAATGAGCAGTTCTTC.

This clone was recorded a few times. This rearrangement joins TRBV15 to TRBJ2-7; 12 nucleotides match TRBD2. The germline CDR1 and CDR2 sequences are LNHNV and YYDKDF (reference sequence). The CDR3 length is 13 residues. J was trimmed by 10 bases and V by 3 bases; bases with no gene match: 4. The CDR3 reads CATSSRLAGDQYF. CDR3 nucleotide sequence: TGTGCCACCAGCAGCCGACTAGCGGGAGACCAGTACTTC.

The V call is TRBV18, the J call TRBJ1-1; a possible D gene is TRBD1 (5 bases). Trimming took 2 bases from V and 2 from J, leaving 9 bases between them. Germline values: CDR1 KGHSH, CDR2 LQKENI. This CDR3 has 14 amino acids. CDR3 nucleotide sequence: TGTGCCAGCTCACCAACGACAGTCAACACTGAAGCTTTCTTT. This codes for CASSPTTVNTEAFF.

The chain joins TRBV7-2 to TRBJ2-1; 9 nucleotides match TRBD2. J lost 10 bases, V lost 2 bases, and 3 bases had no gene match. Germline assignment: CDR1 SGHTA and CDR2 FQGNSA. This CDR3 is built from 13 residues. For the CDR3, the DNA is TGTGCCAGCAGCTTACGGCGGGAGGGCGAGCAGTTCTTC. This codes for CASSLRREGEQFF.